Listed below are T cell receptor beta chains from one sample, sequenced in a study of blood T cell repertoires in COVID-19. Assay used: immunoSEQ multiplex PCR; TCRdb lists only in-frame clones, some missing. The table records about 200,000 clones, roughly four fifths of them present only once. Sequencing input: peripheral blood. The origin of the receptors is a woman aged 40 to 50 with acute or convalescent COVID-19. The CDR3 runs from the conserved cysteine through the conserved F or W. D genes are given only for firm matches. Where a row states a size, it is once, few, many or the class of an expanded clone; other rows omit it.

j_call clone_size d_call v_call cdr3_aa cdr3_nt
TRBJ1-5 NA NA TRBV7-5 CARSLNVDRWNQPQHF TGTGCCAGAAGCTTAAACGTAGACAGGTGGAATCAGCCCCAGCATTTT
TRBJ1-1 NA NA TRBV18 CASSPQLKVEQGTEAFF TGTGCCAGCTCACCACAGCTCAAAGTCGAACAGGGAACTGAAGCTTTCTTT
TRBJ1-1 NA NA TRBV5-1 CASSLEGLIEAFF TGCGCCAGCAGCTTGGAGGGGCTGATAGAAGCTTTCTTT
TRBJ2-7 NA NA TRBV7-6 CASSPEPSYEQYF TGTGCCAGCAGCCCCGAGCCCTCCTACGAGCAGTACTTC
TRBJ2-1 few NA TRBV7-9 CASSPPETGVYNEQFF TGTGCCAGCAGCCCTCCCGAAACGGGAGTGTACAATGAGCAGTTCTTC
TRBJ1-2 NA TRBD1 TRBV2 CASRNRQGLDYGYTF TGTGCCAGCAGGAATAGACAGGGGTTAGACTATGGCTACACCTTC
TRBJ1-1 NA NA TRBV19 CASSIDSRNTEAFF TGTGCCAGTAGTATTGACAGCCGGAACACTGAAGCTTTCTTT
TRBJ2-1 NA TRBD2 TRBV11-2 CASSLVSSGGEQFF TGTGCCAGCAGCTTAGTTTCGTCGGGGGGTGAGCAGTTCTTC
TRBJ1-4 few TRBD1 TRBV12-5 CASGFTIGTGFWSEKLFF TGTGCTAGTGGTTTTACGATCGGGACAGGGTTTTGGTCCGAAAAACTGTTTTTT
TRBJ1-4 NA NA TRBV4-2 CASSQATGTNYGVNEKLFF TGTGCCAGCAGCCAAGCAACCGGGACAAATTATGGGGTTAATGAAAAACTGTTTTTT
TRBJ1-4 NA NA TRBV30 CAWSVGGTNEKLFF TGTGCCTGGAGTGTAGGAGGGACTAATGAAAAACTGTTTTTT
TRBJ1-2 NA TRBD1 TRBV5-6 CASSPSGTVSNYGYTF TGTGCCAGCAGCCCCTCCGGGACAGTCTCTAACTATGGCTACACCTTC
TRBJ1-1 NA NA TRBV3-1/TRBV3-2 CASSRRQQGETEAFF TGTGCCAGCAGCCGGCGGCAACAGGGTGAGACTGAAGCTTTCTTT
TRBJ2-3 NA NA TRBV14 CASSQDSVRRPGSRDTQYF TGTGCCAGCAGCCAGGACAGTGTGCGGAGACCTGGCTCTCGAGATACGCAGTATTTT
TRBJ2-1 NA TRBD2 TRBV11-2 CASSLGLAAHEQFF TGTGCCAGCAGCTTGGGACTAGCGGCCCATGAGCAGTTCTTC
TRBJ2-7 NA NA TRBV20-1 CSASDQAANYEQYF TGCAGTGCTAGTGACCAAGCGGCCAACTACGAGCAGTACTTC
TRBJ2-7 NA NA TRBV30 CAWSGLNYEQYF TGTGCCTGGAGTGGCCTAAACTACGAGCAGTACTTC
TRBJ2-1 NA TRBD1 TRBV27 CASSFKGAMSVNEQFF TGTGCCAGCAGTTTTAAGGGGGCGATGTCTGTAAATGAGCAGTTCTTC
TRBJ2-5 NA TRBD2 TRBV3-1/TRBV3-2 CASSQDPPGLAGGGGETQYF TGTGCCAGCAGCCAAGATCCACCGGGACTAGCGGGAGGAGGGGGAGAGACCCAGTACTTC
TRBJ1-1 NA TRBD1 TRBV2 CASSQGGTGNTEAFF TGTGCCAGCAGTCAAGGGGGGACAGGGAACACTGAAGCTTTCTTT
TRBJ2-3 few NA TRBV13 CASSRWGGEDTQYF TGTGCCAGCAGCCGTTGGGGGGGCGAAGATACGCAGTATTTT
TRBJ2-1 NA NA TRBV12-3/TRBV12-4 CASNRGEVEQFF TGTGCCAGCAATAGGGGCGAGGTTGAGCAGTTCTTC
TRBJ1-1 NA NA TRBV18 CASSPLKVQGEAFF TGTGCCAGCTCACCCCTCAAGGTCCAGGGAGAAGCTTTCTTT
TRBJ2-7 NA TRBD2 TRBV6-5 CASSPGTSGSQYF TGTGCCAGCAGTCCAGGGACTAGCGGGTCTCAGTACTTC
TRBJ2-3 NA TRBD2 TRBV7-3 CASSTGGYGDTQYF TGTGCCAGCAGCACGGGGGGGTATGGAGATACGCAGTATTTT
TRBJ1-2 NA NA TRBV2 CASSADGGSYGYTF TGTGCCAGCAGTGCGGACGGAGGCTCCTATGGCTACACCTTC
TRBJ2-5 NA TRBD2 TRBV7-6 CASSETGLAAQETQYF TGTGCCAGCAGCGAAACGGGACTAGCGGCCCAAGAGACCCAGTACTTC
TRBJ2-5 NA NA TRBV2 CASRLAGETQYF TGTGCCAGCAGGCTAGCTGGTGAGACCCAGTACTTC
TRBJ2-1 NA TRBD2 TRBV6-1 CASSEGLAVRVNEQFF TGTGCCAGCAGTGAAGGACTAGCGGTCCGTGTAAATGAGCAGTTCTTC
TRBJ1-2 few NA TRBV6-5 CASSPPGAPNYGYTF TGTGCCAGCAGTCCCCCCGGAGCGCCTAACTATGGCTACACCTTC
TRBJ1-4 once NA TRBV5-6 CASSLTQGHEKLFF TGTGCCAGCAGCTTGACGCAGGGGCACGAAAAACTGTTTTTT
TRBJ2-7 NA NA TRBV5-1 CASSLVVVTGRGPSEQYF TGCGCCAGCAGCCTGGTCGTGGTTACCGGGAGGGGGCCGAGCGAGCAGTACTTC